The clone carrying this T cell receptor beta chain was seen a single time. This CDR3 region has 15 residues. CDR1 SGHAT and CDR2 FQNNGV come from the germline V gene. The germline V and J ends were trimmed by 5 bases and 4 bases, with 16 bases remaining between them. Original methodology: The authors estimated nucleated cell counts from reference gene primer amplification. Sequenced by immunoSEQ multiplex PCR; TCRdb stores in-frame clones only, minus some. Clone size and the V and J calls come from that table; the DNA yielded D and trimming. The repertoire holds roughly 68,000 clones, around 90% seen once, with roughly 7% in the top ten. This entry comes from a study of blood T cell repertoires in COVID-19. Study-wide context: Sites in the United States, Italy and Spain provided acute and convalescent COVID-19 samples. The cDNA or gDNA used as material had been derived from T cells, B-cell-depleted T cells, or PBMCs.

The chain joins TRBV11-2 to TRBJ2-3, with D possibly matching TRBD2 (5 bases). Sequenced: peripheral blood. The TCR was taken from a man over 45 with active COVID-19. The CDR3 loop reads CASSLRGKGADTQYF. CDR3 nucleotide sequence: TGTGCCAGCAGCCTCCGGGGTAAAGGCGCAGATACGCAGTATTTT.